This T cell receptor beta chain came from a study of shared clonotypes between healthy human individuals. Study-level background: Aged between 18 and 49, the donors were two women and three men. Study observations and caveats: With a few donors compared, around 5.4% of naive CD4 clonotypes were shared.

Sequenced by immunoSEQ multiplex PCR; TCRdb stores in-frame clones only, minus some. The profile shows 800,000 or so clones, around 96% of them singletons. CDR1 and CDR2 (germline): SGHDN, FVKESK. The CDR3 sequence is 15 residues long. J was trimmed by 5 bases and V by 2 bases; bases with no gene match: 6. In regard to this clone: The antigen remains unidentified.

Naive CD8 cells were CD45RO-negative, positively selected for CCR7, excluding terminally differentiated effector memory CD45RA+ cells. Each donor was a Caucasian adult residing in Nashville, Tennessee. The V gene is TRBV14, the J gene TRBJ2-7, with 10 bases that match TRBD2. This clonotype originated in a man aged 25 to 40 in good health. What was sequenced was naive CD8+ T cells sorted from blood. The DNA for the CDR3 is TGTGCCAGCAGCCAACTAGCGGGAGAAATTAACGAGCAGTACTTC. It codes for CASSQLAGEINEQYF.